The 19 T cell receptor beta chains reported below all come from one sample, sequenced in a study of blood T cell repertoires in COVID-19. The data were produced by immunoSEQ multiplex PCR, yet TCRdb's version contains in-frame clones alone and is incomplete. The table shows some 100,000 clones, with roughly 86% occurring only once. Sequencing used peripheral blood. Receptor source: a man between 45 and 60 years old with active or convalescent COVID-19.

The J gene is TRBJ2-1, the V gene TRBV28; TRBD1 matches at 10 bases. The CDR3 is made up of 16 amino acids. The V gene end was trimmed by 5 bases and the J gene end by 14 bases; junction bases not matched to a gene: 18. CDR1 and CDR2 (germline): MDHEN, SYDVKM. Written as DNA, the CDR3 is TGTGCCAGCAGTACAACCGGGACAGGGGCCAGAGGGACGGAGTTCTTC. It codes for CASSTTGTGARGTEFF.

This chain connects TRBV19 to TRBJ2-3; TRBD1 matches at 7 bases. The CDR3 consists of 14 residues. J lost 1 base, V lost 6 bases, and 4 bases had no gene match. Germline V gives CDR1 LNHDA, CDR2 SQIVND (reference sequence). In nucleotides, the CDR3 is TGTGCCAGTAGCGCCGGGACAGGCACAGATACGCAGTATTTT. Protein product: CASSAGTGTDTQYF.

This chain uses TRBV3-1 (or the pseudogene TRBV3-2) with TRBJ2-1; perhaps TRBD2 as D (5 bases). The CDR3 has 12 residues. V shed 5 bases and J shed 6 bases, with 8 bases lying between them. Germline loops: CDR1 LGHDT, CDR2 YNNKEL (reference sequence). The CDR3 coding sequence is TGTGCCAGCAGCTCAGGAGGCAATGAGCAGTTCTTC. This sequence encodes CASSSGGNEQFF.

The chain links TRBV7-2 to TRBJ2-2, with D unresolved. This CDR3 has 15 residues. V was shortened by 5 bases and J by 0 bases, with 10 bases between the two germline ends. The germline V gene encodes CDR1 SGHTA and CDR2 FQGNSA. CDR3 sequence reads: CASSATLSNTGELFF. The CDR3 DNA reads as TGTGCCAGCAGCGCGACACTTTCGAACACCGGGGAGCTGTTTTTT.

The V gene is TRBV29-1, the J gene TRBJ2-3, with TRBD1 identical over 7 bases. Trimming at V came to 7 bases and at J to 3 bases, leaving 7 bases not matched to a gene. CDR3 length equals 13 residues. Germline CDR1 and CDR2: SQVTM and ANQGSEA. The CDR3 DNA reads as TGCAGCGCCCACAGGGGAAGAACAGATACGCAGTATTTT. As protein: CSAHRGRTDTQYF.

CDR3 nucleotide sequence: TGCGCCAGCAGCTTGGATCAGGGGGAGACCGGGGAGCTGTTTTTT. Translation: CASSLDQGETGELFF. The rearrangement joins TRBV5-1 to TRBJ2-2; 7 nucleotides align to TRBD1. Germline V gives CDR1 SGHRS, CDR2 YFSETQ. The V gene end was trimmed by 0 bases and the J gene end by 5 bases; junction bases not matched to a gene: 4. The CDR3 runs 15 residues.

This clone turned up a few times. CDR3 nucleotide sequence: TGTGCCAGCAGTTACAGGGGCGAGGGCACCGGGGAGCTGTTTTTT. As protein: CASSYRGEGTGELFF. V and J are TRBV6-4 and TRBJ2-2; 7 nucleotides align to TRBD1. From germline, CDR1 is MRHNA and CDR2 SNTAGT. Trimming at V came to 5 bases and at J to 4 bases, leaving 7 bases not matched to a gene. The CDR3 spans 15 residues.

V gene TRBV5-1 combines with J gene TRBJ2-2, with D perhaps matching TRBD1 (5 bases). Per the germline V gene, CDR1 is SGHRS and CDR2 is YFSETQ. The CDR3 is 16 amino acids. Trimming pared 6 bases from V and 4 bases from J, leaving 19 bases between. CDR3 loop: CASTPGRVISTGELFF. The CDR3 DNA sequence: TGCGCCAGCACGCCGGGCAGGGTCATATCCACCGGGGAGCTGTTTTTT. The whole variable domain, filled in from reference TRBV5-1 and TRBJ2-2, reads KAGVTQTPRYLIKTRGQQVTLSCSPISGHRSVSWYQQTPGQGLQFLFEYFSETQRNKGNFPGRFSGRQFSNSRSEMNVSTLELGDSALYLCASTPGRVISTGELFFGEGSRLTVL.

The chain couples TRBV28 to TRBJ1-2; D is unclear. The CDR3 extends over 14 amino acids. V was clipped by 5 bases and J by 4 bases, with 14 bases between them. In germline, CDR1 is MDHEN, CDR2 SYDVKM. The CDR3 nucleotides read TGTGCCAGCAGTGGACCGGACTACGGCTATGGCTACACCTTC. It codes for CASSGPDYGYGYTF.

This chain uses TRBV11-2 with TRBJ2-5; TRBD1 aligns across 8 bases. Per germline, CDR1 SGHAT and CDR2 FQNNGV. The CDR3 spans 14 residues. V lost 3 bases, J lost 4 bases, and 4 bases stayed unmatched. CDR3 loop: CASSFGQGGETQYF. The CDR3 region has the DNA TGTGCCAGCAGCTTCGGACAGGGTGGAGAGACCCAGTACTTC.

The chain joins TRBV5-1 to TRBJ2-7; TRBD2 matches 11 bases. Germline V lookup: CDR1 SGHRS, CDR2 YFSETQ. The J segment lost 2 bases and the V segment lost 5 bases, leaving 6 bases of the junction unmatched. CDR3 size: 15 residues. Written as DNA, the CDR3 is TGCGCCAGCAGGTTGACTAGCGGGGCACCCTACGAGCAGTACGTC. Its translation is CASRLTSGAPYEQYV.

This clone was counted once. CDR3 region: CASSEPSRTGGDTQYF. The CDR3 nucleotides read TGTGCCAGCAGTGAACCCTCAAGGACAGGGGGGGATACGCAGTATTTT. The rearrangement joins TRBV25-1 to TRBJ2-3; TRBD1 matches at 10 bases. V was pared by 2 bases and J by 6 bases, with 8 bases of the junction left unmatched. Germline V gene data show CDR1 as MGHDK and CDR2 as SYGVNS. This CDR3 is 16 amino acids long.

J is TRBJ1-1 and V is TRBV9; no firm D call. The CDR3 has 13 amino acids. Germline V gene lookup returns CDR1 SGDLS and CDR2 YYNGEE. V was pared by 4 bases and J by 0 bases, with 7 bases between. The CDR3 protein is CASSLQMNTEAFF. For the CDR3, the DNA is TGTGCCAGCAGCCTTCAGATGAACACTGAAGCTTTCTTT.

This clone appeared many times. DNA for the CDR3: TGTGCCAGCAGCACAGGGGAGTCGGCCACCGGGGAGCTGTTTTTT. Protein product: CASSTGESATGELFF. The chain has TRBV5-4 and TRBJ2-2, with 7 nucleotides matching TRBD1. J gave up 4 bases and V 4 bases, and 7 bases lay outside the gene matches. CDR3 size: 15 residues. Per the germline V gene, CDR1 is SGHNT and CDR2 is YYREEE (reference sequence).

The gene calls are TRBV7-8 and TRBJ1-6; D not certain. The V gene's germline CDR1 is SGHVS and CDR2 FQNEAQ. The CDR3 consists of 13 residues. Trimming removed 4 bases from V and 5 bases from J, with 6 bases in between. This CDR3 is CASSSYNNSPLHF. Here the CDR3 DNA reads TGTGCCAGCAGCTCCTATAATAATTCACCCCTCCACTTT.

The chain couples TRBV7-6 to TRBJ2-3; D uncertain. The V gene's germline CDR1 is SGHVS and CDR2 FNYEAQ. This CDR3 comprises 13 residues. With 5 bases removed from V and 4 bases from J, the gap between germline ends came to 10 bases. In nucleotides, the CDR3 is TGTGCCAGCAGCCCCCTTCGGGCAGATACGCAGTATTTT. This encodes CASSPLRADTQYF.

The V and J genes are TRBV7-9 and TRBJ2-7; D is possibly TRBD1 (6 bases). The CDR3 is 13 residues long. The ends were cut back, 4 bases at V and 8 bases at J, with 15 bases in the middle. CDR1 SEHNR and CDR2 FQNEAQ come from the germline V gene (reference sequence). The CDR3 DNA follows: TGTGCCAGCAGCTCTTCCGAGACAGGACAGCAGTACTTC. This codes for CASSSSETGQQYF.

The CDR3 loop reads CSAQGGLGYNEQFF. CDR3 nucleotides: TGCAGCGCCCAGGGGGGTTTAGGATACAATGAGCAGTTCTTC. The V and J genes are TRBV29-1 and TRBJ2-1, with D perhaps TRBD1 (7 bases). The CDR3 is 14 amino acids. Germline V CDR1 and CDR2: SQVTM, ANQGSEA. V was cut by 7 bases and J by 4 bases, with 17 bases left in between.

V usage is TRBV7-2 and J usage is TRBJ2-1; the D gene is possibly TRBD1 (7 bases). V was trimmed by 5 bases and J by 9 bases, leaving 17 bases between them. Germline V gives CDR1 SGHTA, CDR2 FQGNSA. The CDR3 totals 14 residues. The chain's CDR3 is CASSPQGGESEQFF. Here the CDR3 DNA reads TGTGCCAGCAGCCCCCAGGGGGGAGAAAGTGAGCAGTTCTTC. Together with reference TRBV7-2 and TRBJ2-1, the CDR3 gives the full variable domain: GAGVSQSPSNKVTEKGKDVELRCDPISGHTALYWYRQSLGQGLEFLIYFQGNSAPDKSGLPSDRFSAERTGGSVSTLTIQRTQQEDSAVYLCASSPQGGESEQFFGPGTRLTVL.